This is a list of T cell receptor beta chains from one sample in a study of blood T cell repertoires in COVID-19. Some clones are missing from TCRdb's copy, which holds only in-frame ones; the method was immunoSEQ multiplex PCR. Of 450,000 or so clones listed, about 89% were seen once; the top ten hold about 1.6%. The sample consisted of peripheral blood. The receptor source for this set is a middle-aged woman with COVID-19, enrolled during active disease. Both conserved end residues are part of each CDR3. The order of the fields is D gene, J gene, V gene, clone size, CDR3 protein, CDR3 DNA. D genes are given only for firm matches. Clone size is not always given. Where it is, it says once, few, many or a class for expanded clones.

d_call: NA
j_call: TRBJ1-3
v_call: TRBV4-3
clone_size: NA
cdr3_aa: CASSQDKPSLWTALHSGNTIYF
cdr3_nt: TGCGCCAGCAGCCAAGATAAACCCTCGCTCTGGACAGCCCTACACTCTGGAAACACCATATATTTT

d_call: TRBD2
j_call: TRBJ2-5
v_call: TRBV27
clone_size: NA
cdr3_aa: CASSTLRRASGGPGETQYF
cdr3_nt: TGTGCCAGCAGTACGCTAAGGCGAGCTAGCGGGGGGCCCGGGGAGACCCAGTACTTC

d_call: TRBD2
j_call: TRBJ2-1
v_call: TRBV14
clone_size: NA
cdr3_aa: CASEAGVYNEQFF
cdr3_nt: TGTGCCAGCGAGGCGGGAGTTTACAATGAGCAGTTCTTC

d_call: NA
j_call: TRBJ1-5
v_call: TRBV27
clone_size: NA
cdr3_aa: CASSSGFSNQPQHF
cdr3_nt: TGTGCCAGCAGTTCAGGATTTAGCAATCAGCCCCAGCATTTT

d_call: NA
j_call: TRBJ2-3
v_call: TRBV19
clone_size: NA
cdr3_aa: CASTTGGTLGGTQYF
cdr3_nt: TGTGCCAGTACCACGGGGGGCACTCTGGGAGGTACGCAGTATTTT

d_call: NA
j_call: TRBJ1-2
v_call: TRBV29-1
clone_size: NA
cdr3_aa: CSTRQALDGYTF
cdr3_nt: TGCAGCACCCGACAGGCCTTAGATGGCTACACCTTC

d_call: TRBD1
j_call: TRBJ1-6
v_call: TRBV5-8
clone_size: once
cdr3_aa: CASSRRTGGSDSPLHF
cdr3_nt: TGTGCCAGCAGCCGGAGGACAGGGGGGTCGGATTCACCCCTCCACTTT

d_call: NA
j_call: TRBJ1-1
v_call: TRBV9
clone_size: few
cdr3_aa: CASSVLPSSDTEAFF
cdr3_nt: TGTGCCAGCAGCGTACTCCCTTCGTCAGACACTGAAGCTTTCTTT

d_call: TRBD2
j_call: TRBJ2-2
v_call: TRBV7-6
clone_size: NA
cdr3_aa: CASSLAAGGDGELFF
cdr3_nt: TGTGCCAGCAGCTTAGCAGCGGGGGGCGACGGGGAGCTGTTTTTT

d_call: NA
j_call: TRBJ1-1
v_call: TRBV28
clone_size: NA
cdr3_aa: CASSSDIPSRASRSFF
cdr3_nt: TGTGCCAGCAGTTCTGACATTCCCTCACGAGCCAGCCGTTCTTTCTTT

d_call: TRBD2
j_call: TRBJ2-1
v_call: TRBV7-3
clone_size: NA
cdr3_aa: CASSLLSGGADDEQFF
cdr3_nt: TGTGCCAGCAGCTTACTTAGCGGGGGGGCGGATGATGAGCAGTTCTTC

d_call: NA
j_call: TRBJ1-2
v_call: TRBV6-5
clone_size: NA
cdr3_aa: CASSYTVNYGYTF
cdr3_nt: TGTGCCAGCAGTTACACGGTAAACTATGGCTACACCTTC

d_call: TRBD1
j_call: TRBJ1-4
v_call: TRBV28
clone_size: NA
cdr3_aa: CASSLSGQGTNEKLFF
cdr3_nt: TGTGCCAGCAGTTTATCGGGACAGGGGACTAATGAAAAACTGTTTTTT

d_call: NA
j_call: TRBJ1-1
v_call: TRBV7-8
clone_size: many
cdr3_aa: CASSWGRNTEAFF
cdr3_nt: TGTGCCAGCAGCTGGGGGCGAAACACTGAAGCTTTCTTT

d_call: NA
j_call: TRBJ2-5
v_call: TRBV5-4
clone_size: NA
cdr3_aa: CASSQRLSLETQYF
cdr3_nt: TGTGCCAGCAGCCAAAGACTGTCCTTGGAGACCCAGTACTTC

d_call: TRBD1
j_call: TRBJ2-2
v_call: TRBV5-1
clone_size: once
cdr3_aa: CASSLVPLGTGSSNTGELFF
cdr3_nt: TGCGCCAGCAGCTTGGTACCCCTGGGGACAGGGAGTTCGAACACCGGGGAGCTGTTTTTT

d_call: NA
j_call: TRBJ1-2
v_call: TRBV7-2
clone_size: NA
cdr3_aa: CASSFQAYGYTF
cdr3_nt: TGTGCCAGCAGCTTCCAAGCGTATGGCTACACCTTC

d_call: NA
j_call: TRBJ1-1
v_call: TRBV7-8
clone_size: NA
cdr3_aa: CASSSDRDTEAFF
cdr3_nt: TGTGCCAGCAGCTCCGATCGGGACACTGAAGCTTTCTTT

d_call: TRBD1
j_call: TRBJ1-4
v_call: TRBV7-9
clone_size: NA
cdr3_aa: CASSRQGALSHRTNEKLFF
cdr3_nt: TGTGCCAGCAGCCGGCAGGGGGCGCTGAGTCATAGAACTAATGAAAAACTGTTTTTT

d_call: TRBD2
j_call: TRBJ2-5
v_call: TRBV9
clone_size: NA
cdr3_aa: CASSYSGGRQETQYF
cdr3_nt: TGTGCCAGCAGCTATAGCGGGGGACGACAAGAGACCCAGTACTTC

d_call: TRBD1
j_call: TRBJ1-4
v_call: TRBV29-1
clone_size: NA
cdr3_aa: CSVAPGQGDFGKLFF
cdr3_nt: TGCAGCGTCGCCCCGGGACAGGGGGACTTTGGGAAACTGTTTTTT

d_call: TRBD2
j_call: TRBJ2-1
v_call: TRBV18
clone_size: NA
cdr3_aa: CASSPLAGFNNEQFF
cdr3_nt: TGTGCCAGCTCACCACTAGCGGGATTCAACAATGAGCAGTTCTTC

d_call: NA
j_call: TRBJ1-1
v_call: TRBV29-1
clone_size: NA
cdr3_aa: CSATGNTEAFF
cdr3_nt: TGCAGCGCGACAGGGAACACTGAAGCTTTCTTT

d_call: TRBD1
j_call: TRBJ1-5
v_call: TRBV19
clone_size: NA
cdr3_aa: CASSYPPGTGGYQPQHF
cdr3_nt: TGTGCCAGTAGTTATCCCCCCGGGACAGGGGGGTATCAGCCCCAGCATTTT

d_call: NA
j_call: TRBJ2-7
v_call: TRBV18
clone_size: NA
cdr3_aa: CASSPPLLSSYEQYF
cdr3_nt: TGTGCCAGCTCACCACCATTGTTGAGCTCCTACGAGCAGTACTTC

d_call: TRBD1
j_call: TRBJ1-1
v_call: TRBV30
clone_size: NA
cdr3_aa: CAWRGSGQGSEAFF
cdr3_nt: TGTGCCTGGAGGGGGTCAGGACAGGGATCTGAAGCTTTCTTT

d_call: NA
j_call: TRBJ2-5
v_call: TRBV27
clone_size: NA
cdr3_aa: CASSPPGLGTQYF
cdr3_nt: TGTGCCAGCAGTCCGCCCGGACTGGGGACCCAGTACTTC

d_call: NA
j_call: TRBJ1-1
v_call: TRBV15
clone_size: NA
cdr3_aa: CATSRESGAPLGEAFF
cdr3_nt: TGTGCCACCAGCAGAGAATCAGGGGCCCCTCTCGGGGAAGCTTTCTTT

d_call: TRBD1
j_call: TRBJ1-6
v_call: TRBV19
clone_size: NA
cdr3_aa: CASSVRQGRSYNSPLHF
cdr3_nt: TGTGCCAGTAGTGTGCGACAGGGCCGCTCCTATAATTCACCCCTCCACTTT

d_call: NA
j_call: TRBJ2-5
v_call: TRBV7-2
clone_size: once
cdr3_aa: CASSSQETQYF
cdr3_nt: TGTGCCAGCAGCTCACAAGAGACCCAGTACTTC

d_call: NA
j_call: TRBJ2-1
v_call: TRBV6-5
clone_size: NA
cdr3_aa: CASRRQSSYNEQFF
cdr3_nt: TGTGCCAGCAGGAGACAGAGCTCCTACAATGAGCAGTTCTTC

d_call: NA
j_call: TRBJ1-4
v_call: TRBV5-4
clone_size: NA
cdr3_aa: CASSQGRTNEKLFF
cdr3_nt: TGTGCCAGCAGCCAGGGGCGAACTAATGAAAAACTGTTTTTT

d_call: NA
j_call: TRBJ2-1
v_call: TRBV28
clone_size: NA
cdr3_aa: CASTTPSGWGHNEQFF
cdr3_nt: TGTGCCAGCACCACCCCCTCGGGATGGGGTCACAATGAGCAGTTCTTC

d_call: TRBD2
j_call: TRBJ2-2
v_call: TRBV24-1
clone_size: NA
cdr3_aa: CATSDSGRGGKTGELFF
cdr3_nt: TGTGCCACCAGTGACTCCGGGAGGGGCGGAAAAACCGGGGAGCTGTTTTTT

d_call: NA
j_call: TRBJ1-1
v_call: TRBV5-1
clone_size: NA
cdr3_aa: CASTLQGLNTEAFF
cdr3_nt: TGCGCCAGCACCCTCCAGGGGCTGAACACTGAAGCTTTCTTT

d_call: NA
j_call: TRBJ1-3
v_call: TRBV30
clone_size: once
cdr3_aa: CAYTTDSSGNTIYF
cdr3_nt: TGTGCCTACACAACGGACAGTTCAGGAAACACCATATATTTT

d_call: TRBD2
j_call: TRBJ2-3
v_call: TRBV7-2
clone_size: NA
cdr3_aa: CASSLRGGGSTDTQYF
cdr3_nt: TGTGCCAGCAGCTTAAGGGGCGGGGGGAGCACAGATACGCAGTATTTT

d_call: TRBD1
j_call: TRBJ1-6
v_call: TRBV7-2
clone_size: NA
cdr3_aa: CASSLTPGQGNSPLHF
cdr3_nt: TGTGCCAGCAGCTTAACGCCGGGACAGGGGAATTCACCCCTCCACTTT

d_call: TRBD1
j_call: TRBJ1-1
v_call: TRBV7-3
clone_size: NA
cdr3_aa: CASSLMVVAGGRSAFF
cdr3_nt: TGTGCCAGCAGCTTAATGGTAGTCGCAGGGGGCCGCTCAGCTTTCTTT

d_call: NA
j_call: TRBJ1-1
v_call: TRBV6-2/TRBV6-3
clone_size: few
cdr3_aa: CASSYSQGEGTEAFF
cdr3_nt: TGTGCCAGCAGTTACTCGCAGGGTGAAGGCACTGAAGCTTTCTTT

d_call: NA
j_call: TRBJ2-6
v_call: TRBV28
clone_size: NA
cdr3_aa: CASGRGSGANVLTF
cdr3_nt: TGTGCCAGTGGCCGGGGCTCTGGGGCCAACGTCCTGACTTTC

d_call: NA
j_call: TRBJ1-1
v_call: TRBV5-4
clone_size: NA
cdr3_aa: CASSLAQGNTEAFF
cdr3_nt: TGTGCCAGCAGCTTGGCCCAGGGGAACACTGAAGCTTTCTTT

d_call: NA
j_call: TRBJ2-7
v_call: TRBV28
clone_size: NA
cdr3_aa: CASSLDIAGIPYEQYF
cdr3_nt: TGTGCCAGCAGTTTAGATATTGCAGGGATTCCCTACGAGCAGTACTTC

d_call: NA
j_call: TRBJ1-3
v_call: TRBV5-1
clone_size: NA
cdr3_aa: CASSTGELGLKAFSGNTIYF
cdr3_nt: TGCGCCAGCAGCACGGGGGAACTGGGGCTGAAGGCCTTCTCTGGAAACACCATATATTTT

d_call: NA
j_call: TRBJ2-7
v_call: TRBV12-3/TRBV12-4
clone_size: NA
cdr3_aa: CASSRSAYEQYF
cdr3_nt: TGTGCCAGCAGCCGCAGTGCCTACGAGCAGTACTTC

d_call: TRBD2
j_call: TRBJ2-5
v_call: TRBV29-1
clone_size: NA
cdr3_aa: CSATGGAHQETQYF
cdr3_nt: TGCAGCGCTACGGGGGGGGCGCACCAAGAGACCCAGTACTTC

d_call: TRBD2
j_call: TRBJ2-2
v_call: TRBV24-1
clone_size: NA
cdr3_aa: CATSDLASGHTGELFF
cdr3_nt: TGTGCCACCAGTGATTTGGCTAGCGGGCACACCGGGGAGCTGTTTTTT

d_call: NA
j_call: TRBJ1-6
v_call: TRBV4-3
clone_size: NA
cdr3_aa: CASSQVRVDSPLHF
cdr3_nt: TGCGCCAGCAGCCAAGTCAGGGTAGACTCACCCCTCCACTTT

d_call: NA
j_call: TRBJ1-3
v_call: TRBV9
clone_size: few
cdr3_aa: CASSVGTTQHSGNTIYF
cdr3_nt: TGTGCCAGCAGCGTAGGCACTACCCAGCACTCTGGAAACACCATATATTTT

d_call: NA
j_call: TRBJ1-3
v_call: TRBV3-1/TRBV3-2
clone_size: NA
cdr3_aa: CASSLRQSGNTIYF
cdr3_nt: TGTGCCAGCAGCCTCCGACAGTCTGGAAACACCATATATTTT

d_call: TRBD2
j_call: TRBJ2-3
v_call: TRBV29-1
clone_size: few
cdr3_aa: CSVLANLAGVSTDTQYF
cdr3_nt: TGCAGCGTTCTAGCTAATTTAGCGGGGGTGTCCACAGATACGCAGTATTTT

d_call: TRBD1
j_call: TRBJ1-6
v_call: TRBV19
clone_size: NA
cdr3_aa: CASSARQGGNSPLHF
cdr3_nt: TGTGCCAGTAGTGCAAGACAGGGTGGGAATTCACCCCTCCACTTT